This entry features one T cell receptor (beta chain) sequence. Its antigen specificity is not known. Qualities for individual bases were not recorded, and no much larger clone is one base off. To prepare the library, the immunoSEQ multiplex PCR assay was applied. In most patients, genomic DNA was isolated using the Qiagen DNeasy Blood and Tissue Kit and sent frozen to Adaptive Biotechnologies for TCR sequencing. Adaptive Biotechnologies carried out high-throughput TCR-beta CDR3 sequencing of genomic DNA for most patients. The authors' analysis ran thus. Adaptive's ImmunoSEQ software was the source of the TCR sequencing data for approximately 18 patients, while a few other patients were processed with MiXCR and VDJtools. To correct CD4 versus CD8 sorting errors, sequences present in both subsets at a frequency ratio below 5:1 were removed. CDR3 nucleotide sequences shared by donor and recipient were removed because the origin of these sequences could not be assigned. To be classed as alloreactive, a clone needed at least 2-fold expansion over unstimulated cells and a minimum CFSE-low frequency of 0.002% (template counts) or 0.001% (read counts). Mappable clones were those detected in sequenced pre-transplant spleen, lymph node, or MLR CFSE-low populations of the donor or recipient. The cumulative frequency of alloreactive clones was calculated as a percentage of all sequences, weighted by copy number. The table was pulled from immuneACCESS by TCRdb, which kept in-frame rearrangements only. Such tables lose some clones; where checked, under half of the loss comes from unresolved V genes, and the rest has no known cause. For V, J and clone size, that table is used; D and trimming come from the DNA. For this sample there are about 120,000 clones; over 85% appear just once. The top ten clones comprise more than 0.095% of the sample.

According to the study, the label for this sample's time point signals: cells obtained before transplantation from donor or recipient. CD3+CD4+ and CD3+CD8+ populations were FACS-sorted from unstimulated pre-transplant donor and recipient cells taken from spleen or lymph nodes. This specimen comes from a study of graft-versus-host responses after intestinal transplantation (dated by TCRdb to about 2021). With respect to the entire study: The transplants that recipients got were multivisceral, liver-intestinal, or isolated intestinal. Every recipient was given anti-thymocyte globulin induction, then maintenance tacrolimus and steroids for around three years. After intestinal transplantation, graft-versus-host and host-versus-graft alloreactive T cell clones in the graft, circulation and bone marrow were tracked using bulk TCR-beta CDR3 sequencing. Alloreactive clones were identified by sequencing pre-transplant mixed lymphocyte reaction products and comparing them with unstimulated pre-transplant donor and recipient T cells. The cohort enrolled some 25 intestinal transplant recipients including one retransplant, and 3 patients lacking pretransplant specimens were excluded. Donor T cell macrochimerism was defined as a peak of at least 4% donor T cells among recipient peripheral blood mononuclear cells. Rather than being sequenced by the commercial service, samples from three later patients were sequenced in-house on an Illumina MiSeq and processed with MiXCR. Results and caveats for the whole study, not just this receptor: Peak levels of circulating GvH clones were associated with declines in HvG clones early after transplant. Patients with donor T cell macrochimerism had high GvH to HvG T cell clonal ratios in their allografts. GvH clones were detected in recipient bone marrow, and some appeared earlier in ileal mucosa or blood, consistent with an intestinal mucosal origin. Conclusions were limited by the relatively low number and heterogeneity of intestinal transplant patients.

The receptor was derived from a human donor who received an intestinal transplant. This specimen consisted of unstimulated CD4+ T cells sorted from spleen or lymph node cells, obtained before intestinal transplant.

The nucleotides read TGTGCCAGCAGTTTGGGGACTAGCGGGAGGAATGAGCAGTTCTTC. This yields the protein CASSLGTSGRNEQFF. This sequence uses TRBV28 and TRBJ2-1; 15 nucleotides in the junction match TRBD2. Here V drops 3 bases and J drops 7 bases, and the junction holds 1 base not matched to any gene. The germline V gene yields MDHEN for CDR1 and SYDVKM for CDR2. Measured from the cysteine to the phenylalanine, the CDR3 is 15 residues long. The kept DNA is CDR3 alone, 45 bases in frame from the first base.